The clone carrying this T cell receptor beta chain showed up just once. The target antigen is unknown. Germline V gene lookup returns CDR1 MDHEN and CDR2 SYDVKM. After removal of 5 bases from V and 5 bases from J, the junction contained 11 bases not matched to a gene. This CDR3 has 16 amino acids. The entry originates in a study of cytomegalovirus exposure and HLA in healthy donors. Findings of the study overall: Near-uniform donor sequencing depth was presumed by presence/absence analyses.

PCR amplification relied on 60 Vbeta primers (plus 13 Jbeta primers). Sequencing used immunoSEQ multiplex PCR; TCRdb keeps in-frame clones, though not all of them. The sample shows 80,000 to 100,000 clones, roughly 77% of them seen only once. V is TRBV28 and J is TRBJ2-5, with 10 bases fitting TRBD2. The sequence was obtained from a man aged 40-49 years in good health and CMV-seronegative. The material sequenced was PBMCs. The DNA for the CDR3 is TGTGCCAGCAGTCTCGGGGTAGCGGGGGGCGGGGAGACCCAGTACTTC. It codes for CASSLGVAGGGETQYF.